The 7 T cell receptor beta chains reported below all come from one sample, sequenced in a study of response to subunit inactivated influenza vaccine. TCRdb reprocessed the RT-PCR reads via MiXCR and lists one record per CDR3 protein. The sample contains about 300,000 distinct CDR3 sequences, less than 25% of which appear only once. The sequenced sample was PBMCs from blood, obtained approximately 20 months after vaccination. These receptor sequences come from a man in his fifties or sixties who received an inactivated influenza vaccine.

This chain connects TRBV9 to TRBJ2-2; D gene ambiguous. Trimming left V 1 base short and J 0 bases short, with 7 bases between. Germline CDR1 reads SGDLS; CDR2 reads YYNGEE. The CDR3 is 15 amino acids. CDR3 sequence: CASSVMGANTGELFF. The DNA for the CDR3 is TGTGCCAGCAGCGTAATGGGCGCGAACACCGGGGAGCTGTTTTTT.

This clonotype was detected only a few times. The chain joins TRBV9 to TRBJ1-1; D might be TRBD1 (5 bases). Trimming took off 2 bases at V and 4 bases at J, with 9 bases between the two ends. The CDR3 is 13 amino acids. Germline V CDR1 and CDR2: SGDLS, YYNGEE. In DNA, the CDR3 is TGTGCCAGCAGCGTTGGGACCAGCACTGAAGCTTTCTTT. Amino acids: CASSVGTSTEAFF.

This clonotype was seen ten or more times. This sequence joins TRBV7-2 and TRBJ2-2; no firm D call. CDR3 length equals 14 residues. The germline V gene has CDR1 SGHTA and CDR2 FQGNSA. Between the trimmed V and J ends, which lost 5 bases and 0 bases, there was a span of 7 bases. CDR3 residues: CASSLTTNTGELFF. In DNA, the CDR3 is TGTGCCAGCAGCCTAACTACGAACACCGGGGAGCTGTTTTTT.

The V and J genes are TRBV24-1 and TRBJ2-7; 15 nucleotides align to TRBD2. CDR1 and CDR2 from the germline V gene are KGHDR and SFDVKD. The CDR3 contains 15 residues. J gave up 6 bases and V 2 bases, and 1 base lay outside the gene matches. The CDR3 loop is CATSDWTSGGGEQYF. The CDR3 bases are TGTGCCACCAGTGATTGGACTAGCGGGGGGGGCGAGCAGTACTTC.

The chain couples TRBV6-2 or TRBV6-3 to TRBJ1-5; D is ambiguous. Trimming removed 5 bases at V and 2 bases at J, with 19 bases between. This CDR3 region has 17 residues. CDR1 and CDR2 from the germline V gene are MNHEY and SVGEGT. This CDR3 is CASSLSGGRRRNQPQHF. CDR3 DNA sequence: TGTGCCAGCAGTCTATCCGGAGGACGGAGACGCAATCAGCCCCAGCATTTT.

The V and J genes are TRBV6-2 or TRBV6-3 and TRBJ2-7; TRBD2 agrees at 11 bases. V shed 7 bases and J 4 bases; nucleotides not matched to a gene: 12. From germline, CDR1 is MNHEY and CDR2 SVGEGT. This CDR3 has 16 amino acids. The CDR3 bases are TGTGCCAGCATGTCTTCCAGACTAGCGGGGTTGTACGAGCAGTACTTC. Translating it yields CASMSSRLAGLYEQYF.

This clonotype was recorded many times. V and J are TRBV7-9 and TRBJ1-4; TRBD1 might be the D (5 bases). Germline V gene lookup returns CDR1 SEHNR and CDR2 FQNEAQ (reference sequence). V was cut by 5 bases and J by 6 bases, with 16 bases left in between. This CDR3 is 15 amino acids long. CDR3 amino acids: CASSLSGRGHEKLFF. CDR3 coding DNA: TGTGCCAGCAGCCTATCGGGAAGGGGTCATGAAAAACTGTTTTTT.